Below are 17 T cell receptor beta chains sequenced from a single sample in a study of blood T cell repertoires in COVID-19. Sequenced by immunoSEQ multiplex PCR; TCRdb stores in-frame clones only, minus some. The sample yields 260,000 or so clones, over 75% seen once. Source material: peripheral blood. Receptors originate from a young man with active or convalescent COVID-19.

This chain connects TRBV29-1 to TRBJ2-1, with a weak D call TRBD2 (5 bases). The CDR3 sequence is 13 residues long. The V and J ends lost 5 bases and 0 bases respectively, with 8 bases between them. Looked up from germline, CDR1 is SQVTM and CDR2 is ANQGSEA. The CDR3 loop reads CSVPGISYNEQFF. The CDR3 region has the DNA TGCAGCGTTCCGGGGATCTCCTACAATGAGCAGTTCTTC.

V gene TRBV29-1 combines with J gene TRBJ2-5; a weak D match, TRBD2 (6 bases). CDR3 size: 13 residues. The V end lost 6 bases, the J end lost 5 bases, and 16 bases lay between the germline ends. Germline V lookup: CDR1 SQVTM, CDR2 ANQGSEA. The CDR3 nucleotides read TGCAGCGTCGATCCCGGGACTTCCGAGACCCAGTACTTC. Its translation: CSVDPGTSETQYF. Looking up the rest from reference TRBV29-1 and TRBJ2-5 gives the full variable domain: SAVISQKPSRDICQRGTSLTIQCQVDSQVTMMFWYRQQPGQSLTLIATANQGSEATYESGFVIDKFPISRPNLTFSTLTVSNMSPEDSSIYLCSVDPGTSETQYFGPGTRLLVL.

This chain uses TRBV3-1 (or the pseudogene TRBV3-2) with TRBJ1-2, with 7 bases aligning to TRBD1. The CDR3 has 14 amino acids. V dropped 0 bases and J dropped 4; count of bases not matched to a gene: 2. The germline V gene has CDR1 LGHDT and CDR2 YNNKEL (reference sequence). The CDR3 coding sequence is TGTGCCAGCAGCCAAGAAGGGGGCGGCTATGGCTACACCTTC. Translated: CASSQEGGGYGYTF.

This chain uses TRBV27 with TRBJ2-1, with D unclear. CDR3 size: 11 residues. Trimming stripped 2 bases from V and 6 bases from J, with 2 bases between. Germline V gene sequence: CDR1 MNHEY, CDR2 SMNVEV (reference sequence). CDR3 coding DNA: TGTGCCAGCAGTTTACTCAATGAGCAGTTCTTC. It translates to CASSLLNEQFF.

The chain uses TRBV18 and TRBJ2-2; 8 nucleotides agree with TRBD1. Trimming removed 5 bases from V and 4 bases from J; junction bases left unmatched: 3. CDR1 and CDR2 (germline): KGHSH, LQKENI. The CDR3 is 14 amino acids. CDR3: CASSGQGGTGELFF. The CDR3 coding sequence is TGTGCCAGCTCAGGACAGGGCGGCACCGGGGAGCTGTTTTTT.

The rearrangement uses TRBV10-1 and TRBJ1-1; 9 bases line up with TRBD1. The CDR3 is made up of 13 amino acids. V was clipped by 4 bases and J by 11 bases; unmatched bases: 8. Germline V CDR1 and CDR2: WNHNN, SYGVQD (reference sequence). The CDR3 region is CASSAGGQGEAFF. The CDR3 DNA sequence: TGCGCCAGCAGTGCGGGGGGACAGGGAGAGGCTTTCTTT.

V gene TRBV4-3 combines with J gene TRBJ1-2, with 9 nucleotides matching TRBD1. The CDR3 covers 15 residues. V dropped 1 base and J dropped 6; count of bases not matched to a gene: 6. Looked up from germline, CDR1 is LGHNA and CDR2 is YSLEER. The CDR3 protein is CASSQGDRAPNGYTF. The CDR3 DNA reads TGCGCCAGCAGCCAAGGGGACAGGGCCCCTAATGGCTACACCTTC.

A single count supports this clone. The V and J genes are TRBV5-1 and TRBJ2-1; 8 positions match TRBD2. V gave up 4 bases and J gave up 6 bases; unmatched junction bases: 21. Germline V gene lookup returns CDR1 SGHRS and CDR2 YFSETQ. This CDR3 has 19 residues. CDR3: CASSPATNTLAVGRNEQFF. In nucleotides, the CDR3 is TGCGCCAGCAGCCCAGCCACGAATACACTAGCGGTAGGCCGCAATGAGCAGTTCTTC.

The genes are TRBV4-1 and TRBJ2-7; 9 bases map to TRBD1. Germline V gene data show CDR1 as MGHRA and CDR2 as YSYEKL. The CDR3 covers 14 residues. Unmatched junction bases numbered 8, after V lost 4 bases and J lost 7 bases. CDR3 protein: CASSRTEQGAEQYF. Written as DNA, the CDR3 is TGCGCCAGCAGCCGCACAGAACAGGGGGCAGAGCAGTACTTC.

The chain employs TRBV4-3 and TRBJ1-1, with a tentative D call TRBD1 (6 bases). CDR3 length equals 16 residues. The V gene lost 0 bases and the J gene lost 7 bases, with 18 bases spanning the gap. Germline V gives CDR1 LGHNA, CDR2 YSLEER. CDR3 residues: CASSQDRTSTGNEAFF. In DNA, the CDR3 is TGCGCCAGCAGCCAAGACCGGACGTCAACAGGGAATGAAGCTTTCTTT.

This chain connects TRBV19 to TRBJ1-2; a weak D match, TRBD1 (5 bases). CDR1 LNHDA and CDR2 SQIVND come from the germline V gene (reference sequence). Trimming pared 6 bases from V and 4 bases from J, leaving 15 bases between. The CDR3 contains 14 residues. DNA of the CDR3: TGTGCCAGTAGCCCAACGGGGGGGGTCTATGGCTACACCTTC. This codes for CASSPTGGVYGYTF.

This clone turned up a few times. J is TRBJ1-2 and V is TRBV19; weak D call: TRBD1 (6 bases). Trimming cost V 5 bases and J 5 bases, with 15 bases left between them. Germline CDR1 reads LNHDA; CDR2 reads SQIVND (reference sequence). The CDR3 spans 14 residues. CDR3 bases: TGTGCCAGTAGTCATCGGACAGTTCATTATGGCTACACCTTC. It codes for CASSHRTVHYGYTF.

V is TRBV6-7 and J is TRBJ2-7; TRBD1 is a possible D gene (7 bases). TRBV6-7 is recorded as an ORF, its role being uncertain. V dropped 7 bases and J dropped 4 bases, with 17 bases sitting between them. CDR3 length: 14 amino acids. DNA of the CDR3: TGTGCCAGCAAGACACAGGGGAGGTTGTACGAGCAGTACTTC. As protein: CASKTQGRLYEQYF.

The rearrangement links TRBV4-3 to TRBJ2-5; 8 bases fit TRBD2. Germline V gives CDR1 LGHNA, CDR2 YSLEER. CDR3 length equals 17 residues. After removal of 2 bases from V and 1 base from J, the junction contained 9 bases not matched to a gene. For the CDR3, the DNA is TGCGCCAGCAGCCAAAGGCTGTCCGGGGGGGCCCAAGAGACCCAGTACTTC. It codes for CASSQRLSGGAQETQYF.

The gene calls are TRBV9 and TRBJ1-5, with D unclear. Looked up from germline, CDR1 is SGDLS and CDR2 is YYNGEE. The V end lost 2 bases, the J end lost 0 bases, and 6 bases lay between the germline ends. The CDR3 runs 14 residues. CDR3 nucleotides: TGTGCCAGCAGCGTTAAACATAGCAATCAGCCCCAGCATTTT. Translating it yields CASSVKHSNQPQHF.

On this clone: Other DNA sequences within the sample encode an identical CDR3. The rearrangement uses TRBV2 and TRBJ2-5; TRBD1 aligns across 10 bases. The CDR3 is 13 residues long. V was pared by 6 bases and J by 5 bases, with 3 bases of the junction left unmatched. Germline V gene sequence: CDR1 SNHLY, CDR2 FYNNEI. The CDR3 loop reads CASRGTGAETQYF. In DNA form, the CDR3 reads TGTGCCAGCAGGGGGACAGGGGCCGAGACCCAGTACTTC.

V and J are TRBV5-1 and TRBJ1-4, with no clear D. The CDR3 runs 15 residues. Trimming took off 2 bases at V and 8 bases at J, with 16 bases between the two ends. The germline V gene has CDR1 SGHRS and CDR2 YFSETQ. This chain's CDR3 is CASSFGRHAGEKLFF. In nucleotides, the CDR3 is TGCGCCAGCAGCTTCGGGCGCCATGCGGGGGAAAAACTGTTTTTT.